The rows below give T cell receptor beta chains drawn from one sample of a study of beta chain features in type 1 diabetes. Clones were read by immunoSEQ multiplex PCR, and TCRdb kept only the in-frame ones, dropping some. The repertoire holds some 410,000 clones, with more than 11% as singletons. The sequenced sample consisted of naive CD4+ T cells from blood. The receptor source for this set is a young man in good health. The conserved cysteine and the conserved F or W are not part of the CDR3 here. Fields, in order: D gene, V gene, CDR3 protein. D genes are given only for firm matches.

.	TRBV25-1	ASRKTNTGELF
.	TRBV7-3	ASSLMHGGAYNEQF
.	TRBV30	AWSVRSDTEAF
.	TRBV14	ASTSGLTTDTQY
TRBD2	TRBV9	ASTTTGTSGNNEQF
.	TRBV27	ASSFWYGYT
.	TRBV15	ATSKGRQVPHYEQY
.	TRBV29-1	SVDVGRGNTEAF
.	TRBV29-1	SGLAGNTEAF
.	TRBV5-4	ASRAGRAVRYNEQF
TRBD1	TRBV15	ATSRDSTNRGSTEAF
.	TRBV9	ASSDYYGYT
TRBD1	TRBV7-2	ASSPDRGNYNEQF
.	TRBV9	ASSPRGILYNEQF
TRBD1	TRBV7-2	ASSYRDSRTDTQY
.	TRBV7-6	ASSKTTSPNTGELF
TRBD2	TRBV14	ASSPQWIIAGWINNEQF
.	TRBV5-1	ASSSSGARLNEQF
.	TRBV5-1	ASSFGDYNEKLF
.	TRBV9	ASSVSSTDTQY
TRBD1	TRBV15	ATSRDPPGQGTEAF
.	TRBV29-1	SVEEGLGNYGYT
.	TRBV4-2	ASSQDQIGTGELF